This T cell receptor (beta chain) was recorded in a study of blood T cell repertoires in COVID-19 (TCRdb year 2020). Notes on the research overall: The collaborator samples originated in the United States, Italy and Spain and spanned the acute and convalescent phases of COVID-19. The material from the prospective study consisted of cDNA or gDNA derived from T cells, B-cell-depleted T cells, or PBMCs. The dataset comprised deeply sampled blood TCRbeta repertoires from subjects exposed to, actively infected with, or recovered from COVID-19. A freely available public database, intended as a resource for researchers studying the immune response to SARS-CoV-2, is where the repertoires were released. The samples were drawn from two sources: the first 160 participants of the ongoing ImmuneRACE study, and 1,000 to 1,500 subjects contributed by 6 global collaborators. Nearly every sample came with metadata listing a de-identified subject ID, COVID-19 status, age in years and sex. Where HLA class I and class II types were available, the types were taken from metadata supplied by the sample provider, not from assay-based typing.

The research as a whole found: Clinical and demographic metadata were provided uncurated, with the amount varying by source and participant.

The immunoSEQ Assay, a bias-controlled multiplex PCR, was used to amplify TCRbeta CDR3 regions from genomic DNA. The published analysis was carried out like this. The number of nucleated cells in each sample was estimated from the amplification of reference gene primers within the assay. Sequence reads were collapsed and filtered to measure the absolute abundance of every unique TCRbeta CDR3 rearrangement. For each sample, productive Simpson clonality was calculated as the square root of Simpson's diversity index across productive rearrangements. TCRdb limited this immuneACCESS table to in-frame rearrangements with V and J called. A share of clones is missing; checked studies link under half to unresolved V genes, and the rest is unexplained. Clone size and V and J calls were adopted from that table, with D and trimming inferred from the DNA. The table for this sample lists fewer than 200,000 clones; over 65% of them were counted only once. The ten biggest clones cover nearly 4.5% of the sample.

A remark on this clone: The clone's antigen remains unknown. No much larger clone is present one base from it, and per-base qualities are unavailable.

The CDR3 sequence holds 16 residues, the cysteine and phenylalanine included. The retained sequence is limited to the CDR3, 48 bases, with the frame set at the first base. From the germline V gene, CDR1 is SGHNT and CDR2 is YENEEA. After removal of 2 bases from V and 6 bases from J, the junction retains 8 bases not matched to a gene. Participants in the prospective study were enrolled through a virtual design, were aged 18 to 89 years, and lived in approximately 24 United States geographic areas. In the prospective study, cohorts were assigned on the basis of participant-reported clinical history obtained from a screening survey and a study questionnaire. Recovered participants in ImmuneRACE Cohort 3 were defined by two consecutive negative NP/OP PCR tests, clearance by a healthcare professional, or resolution of symptoms. Each participant in the prospective study had whole blood, serum and a nasopharyngeal or oropharyngeal swab collected by mobile phlebotomists. Additional blood draws and questionnaires over a roughly two-month period could optionally be provided by prospective study participants. Prospective study blood samples were shipped either frozen or at room temperature before DNA extraction.

The material sequenced was PBMCs or T cells enriched from blood (not recorded which). The chain links TRBV11-3 with TRBJ2-1; 9 central nucleotides agree with TRBD1. This TCR was sampled from a woman aged 50 to 60 who had recovered from COVID-19. The nucleotide sequence reads TGTGCCAGCAGCTTAATAAGCACAGGGGGCCGCAATGAGCAGTTCTTC. Its translation reads: CASSLISTGGRNEQFF.